Following are 10 T cell receptor beta chains from one sample sequenced in a study of cytomegalovirus exposure and HLA in healthy donors. Researchers ran the PCR with 60 Vbeta and 13 Jbeta primers. This table comes from immunoSEQ multiplex PCR, and its TCRdb copy is limited to in-frame clones, with some not included. The table has roughly 100,000 clones, roughly 80% seen once; the top ten hold about 6.9%. Sequenced input: PBMCs. These receptors were taken from a man younger than 45 in good health and CMV-seropositive.

The rearrangement uses TRBV14 and TRBJ2-5; D is possibly TRBD2 (6 bases). V was trimmed by 6 bases and J by 7 bases, leaving 21 bases between them. This CDR3 has 15 amino acids. Germline V gives CDR1 SGHDN, CDR2 FVKESK. The CDR3, as DNA: TGTGCCAGCAGTCGACTAGGCCAAGGCAGTGGGACCCAGTACTTC. Translated, it gives CASSRLGQGSGTQYF.

This clone was observed once. V and J are TRBV14 and TRBJ2-7, with a tentative D call TRBD2 (6 bases). The CDR3 has 18 residues. Germline V gene data show CDR1 as SGHDN and CDR2 as FVKESK. V lost 2 bases to trimming and J lost 3 bases, with 23 bases between them. CDR3 sequence reads: CASSQWGVLGAPLYEQYF. The CDR3 nucleotides read TGTGCCAGCAGCCAATGGGGGGTGCTAGGGGCCCCTCTCTACGAGCAGTACTTC.

This rearrangement joins TRBV28 to TRBJ1-1; unclear D gene. The germline V and J ends were trimmed by 6 bases and 6 bases, with 14 bases remaining between them. This CDR3 comprises 13 residues. The germline CDR1 and CDR2 sequences are MDHEN and SYDVKM. The CDR3 loop is CASRAVSGPEAFF. DNA for the CDR3: TGTGCCAGCAGGGCCGTGTCTGGCCCTGAAGCTTTCTTT.

V gene TRBV5-1 combines with J gene TRBJ1-3; no clear D. Germline V gene lookup returns CDR1 SGHRS and CDR2 YFSETQ. V lost 0 bases and J 0 bases, leaving 7 bases between the germline ends. The length of the CDR3 is 15 residues. The CDR3 protein is CASSLGESSGNTIYF. Written as DNA, the CDR3 is TGCGCCAGCAGCTTGGGAGAAAGCTCTGGAAACACCATATATTTT.

The J gene is TRBJ1-6, the V gene TRBV19; D might be TRBD1 (5 bases). Trimming cost V 10 bases and J 4 bases, with 8 bases left between them. CDR3 length: 12 amino acids. Germline CDR1 reads LNHDA; CDR2 reads SQIVND (reference sequence). CDR3 bases: TGTGCCACCAAGGGGTATAATTCACCCCTCCACTTT. It is translated as CATKGYNSPLHF.

The chain has TRBV27 and TRBJ2-1; the match to TRBD1 covers 8 bases. Germline CDR1 reads MNHEY; CDR2 reads SMNVEV (reference sequence). The CDR3 loop spans 13 amino acids. J lost 9 bases, V lost 7 bases, and 8 bases had no gene match. The CDR3: CASKGQGVGEQFF. DNA of the CDR3: TGTGCCAGCAAAGGACAGGGTGTAGGTGAGCAGTTCTTC.

The chain is built from TRBV6-6 and TRBJ1-5; D unresolved. The CDR3 extends over 14 amino acids. V was pared by 2 bases and J by 3 bases, with 8 bases between. CDR1 and CDR2 (germline): MNHNY, SVGAGI (reference sequence). The CDR3 nucleotides are TGTGCCAGCAGTTACCGAGGGAACAATCAGCCCCAGCATTTT. Encoded protein: CASSYRGNNQPQHF.

About this clone itself: Relative to the germline gene, one junction end is altered; a read error may explain this. This chain connects TRBV13 to TRBJ1-6, with 11 positions matching TRBD1. Germline V gives CDR1 PRHDT, CDR2 FYEKMQ (reference sequence). The CDR3 consists of 15 residues. In nucleotides, the CDR3 is TGTGCCAGCAGCATAGGACAGGGGGCTATTTCACCCCTCCACTTT. It codes for CASSIGQGAISPLHF.

The chain is built from TRBV7-2 and TRBJ1-4; 9 positions match TRBD1. The CDR3 is 14 residues long. Trimming cost V 6 bases and J 5 bases; bases outside gene matches: 4. CDR1 and CDR2 (germline): SGHTA, FQGNSA. Here the CDR3 reads CASSSGTGNEKLFF. The CDR3, as DNA: TGTGCCAGCAGTTCCGGGACAGGGAATGAAAAACTGTTTTTT. Filled out from reference TRBV7-2 and TRBJ1-4, the complete variable domain reads GAGVSQSPSNKVTEKGKDVELRCDPISGHTALYWYRQSLGQGLEFLIYFQGNSAPDKSGLPSDRFSAERTGGSVSTLTIQRTQQEDSAVYLCASSSGTGNEKLFFGSGTQLSVL.

This sequence joins TRBV12-5 and TRBJ2-5; D perhaps matches TRBD2 (7 bases). V gave up 1 base and J gave up 7 bases, with 19 bases separating them. CDR3 length: 16 amino acids. CDR1 and CDR2 from the germline V gene are LGHNT and FRNRAP. The CDR3 bases are TGTGCTAGTGGTTTGGGGGGAGGGGGGGCCTCCGGGACCCAGTACTTC. Protein product: CASGLGGGGASGTQYF.